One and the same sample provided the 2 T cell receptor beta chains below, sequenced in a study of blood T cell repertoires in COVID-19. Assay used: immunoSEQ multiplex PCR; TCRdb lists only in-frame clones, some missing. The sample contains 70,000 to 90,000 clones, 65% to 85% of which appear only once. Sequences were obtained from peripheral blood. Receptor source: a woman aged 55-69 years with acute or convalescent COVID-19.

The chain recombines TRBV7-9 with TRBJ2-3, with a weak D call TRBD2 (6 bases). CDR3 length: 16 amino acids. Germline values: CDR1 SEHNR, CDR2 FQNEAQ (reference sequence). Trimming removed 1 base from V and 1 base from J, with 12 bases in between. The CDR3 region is CASSLGLRDGTDTQYF. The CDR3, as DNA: TGTGCCAGCAGCTTAGGGTTGCGGGACGGCACAGATACGCAGTATTTT.

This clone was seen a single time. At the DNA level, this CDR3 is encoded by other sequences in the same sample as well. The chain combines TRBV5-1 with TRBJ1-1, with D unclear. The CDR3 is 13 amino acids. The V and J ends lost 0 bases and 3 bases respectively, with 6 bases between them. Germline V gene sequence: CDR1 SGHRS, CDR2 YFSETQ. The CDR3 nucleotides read TGCGCCAGCAGCTTGGGCCGGGACACTGAAGCTTTCTTT. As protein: CASSLGRDTEAFF.